The rows below give T cell receptor beta chains drawn from one sample of a study of blood T cell repertoires in COVID-19. The repertoire was sequenced with immunoSEQ multiplex PCR; TCRdb's copy has only in-frame clones and lacks some. The sample contains about 190,000 clones, under 90% of which appear only once. The sequenced sample consisted of peripheral blood. These receptors were collected from a man younger than 45 with active or convalescent COVID-19. Each CDR3 is given without its conserved first and last residue. The D gene is left open where the match is weak.

TRBJ2-7	TRBV11-3	TRBD1	ASSSGQRSSYEQY
TRBJ1-1	TRBV5-1	.	ASSFTTSMNTEAF
TRBJ1-2	TRBV6-6	TRBD1	ASSRQDRDRAAFKAFNYGYT
TRBJ1-1	TRBV5-1	.	ASSSQMNTEAF
TRBJ2-7	TRBV2	TRBD2	ASSESAGDYEQY
TRBJ2-3	TRBV27	.	ASRGLLATDTQY
TRBJ1-4	TRBV27	.	ASSPRQRSTNEKLF
TRBJ2-3	TRBV6-5	TRBD2	ASSWGSGVLTDTQY
TRBJ2-7	TRBV5-4	.	ASSLQGVRDEQY
TRBJ2-7	TRBV27	.	ASSPVPGAYEQY